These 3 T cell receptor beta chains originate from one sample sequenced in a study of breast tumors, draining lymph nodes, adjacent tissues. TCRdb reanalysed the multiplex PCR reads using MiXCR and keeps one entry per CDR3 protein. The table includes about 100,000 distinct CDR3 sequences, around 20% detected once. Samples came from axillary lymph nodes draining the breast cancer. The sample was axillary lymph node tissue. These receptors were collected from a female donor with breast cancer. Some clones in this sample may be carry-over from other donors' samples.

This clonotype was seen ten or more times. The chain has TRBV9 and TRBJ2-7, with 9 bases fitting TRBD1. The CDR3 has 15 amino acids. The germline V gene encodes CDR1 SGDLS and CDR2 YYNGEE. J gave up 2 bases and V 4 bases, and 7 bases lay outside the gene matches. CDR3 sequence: CASSSGTGSAYEQYF. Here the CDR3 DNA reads TGTGCCAGCAGCTCCGGGACAGGGTCGGCCTACGAGCAGTACTTC.

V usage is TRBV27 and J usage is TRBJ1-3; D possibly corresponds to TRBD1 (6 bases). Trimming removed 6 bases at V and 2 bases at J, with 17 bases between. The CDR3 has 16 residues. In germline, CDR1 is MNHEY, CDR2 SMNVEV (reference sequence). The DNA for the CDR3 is TGTGCCAGCAGCGTCCCCCGCAGGGGCCCTGGAAACACCATATATTTT. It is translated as CASSVPRRGPGNTIYF.

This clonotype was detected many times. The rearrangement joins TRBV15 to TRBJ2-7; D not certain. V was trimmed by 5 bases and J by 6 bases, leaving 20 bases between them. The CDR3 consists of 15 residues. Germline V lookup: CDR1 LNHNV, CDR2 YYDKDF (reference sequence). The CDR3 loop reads CATSDRSFSPLEQYF. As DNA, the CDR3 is TGTGCCACCAGCGATCGTTCCTTTTCCCCACTCGAGCAGTACTTC.